One sample yielded the 26 T cell receptor beta chains listed below, sequenced in a study of T cell clones after liver transplantation. Sequencing was performed with immunoSEQ multiplex PCR; in TCRdb, only in-frame clones are kept and a portion is missing. The table lists over 55,000 clones, about 73% of them singletons, with approximately 2.8% in the top ten. The sample consisted of CD4+ T cells from blood, taken at the approximately 15-month timepoint. The receptor source for this set is a human patient who received a liver transplant. These T cells may partly come from the graft donor.

The chain has TRBV7-2 and TRBJ1-4; 7 nucleotides align to TRBD1. Germline values: CDR1 SGHTA, CDR2 FQGNSA. The CDR3 has 15 amino acids. With V trimmed by 3 bases and J by 8 bases, 9 bases remained unmatched. DNA for the CDR3: TGTGCCAGCAGCTTTGCCCAGGGGGGTGGGGAAAAACTGTTTTTT. This gives the protein CASSFAQGGGEKLFF.

This clone came up a few times. This chain links TRBV15 with TRBJ1-3, with unresolved D. CDR1 LNHNV and CDR2 YYDKDF come from the germline V gene (reference sequence). V was cut by 3 bases and J by 0 bases, with 6 bases left in between. The CDR3 length is 14 residues. CDR3 sequence: CATSSRPSGNTIYF. CDR3 DNA: TGTGCCACCAGCAGCCGACCCTCTGGAAACACCATATATTTT. Supplemented by reference TRBV15 and TRBJ1-3, the full variable domain reads DAMVIQNPRYQVTQFGKPVTLSCSQTLNHNVMYWYQQKSSQAPKLLFHYYDKDFNNEADTPDNFQSRRPNTSFCFLDIRSPGLGDTAMYLCATSSRPSGNTIYFGEGSWLTVV.

As DNA, the CDR3 is TGTGCCAGCGGAAAGCGGGGTCAGACAGATACGCAGTATTTT. As protein: CASGKRGQTDTQYF. The chain links TRBV6-1 to TRBJ2-3; TRBD2 aligns across 7 bases. Germline-derived CDR1 and CDR2 are MNHNS and SASEGT. The V segment lost 8 bases and the J segment 3 bases; nucleotides outside the gene matches: 8. The CDR3 length is 14 residues.

The chain links TRBV5-1 to TRBJ2-1; TRBD1 aligns across 8 bases. V shed 8 bases and J 5 bases; nucleotides not matched to a gene: 15. The length of the CDR3 is 16 residues. The V gene's germline CDR1 is SGHRS and CDR2 YFSETQ. CDR3 loop: CASRLRFGQGDNEQFF. In DNA form, the CDR3 reads TGCGCCAGTCGACTCCGGTTCGGACAGGGCGACAATGAGCAGTTCTTC.

The chain carries TRBV10-1 and TRBJ1-5, with TRBD1 matching 7 bases. Germline V gene lookup returns CDR1 WNHNN and CDR2 SYGVQD (reference sequence). V shed 9 bases, J shed 1 base, and the junction held 12 bases outside the gene matches. The CDR3 totals 16 residues. CDR3 sequence: CASKTTGPHSNQPQHF. For the CDR3, the DNA is TGCGCCAGTAAAACGACAGGGCCGCACAGCAATCAGCCCCAGCATTTT.

The rearrangement links TRBV30 to TRBJ2-6; tentative D call: TRBD1 (5 bases). Germline assignment: CDR1 GTSNPN and CDR2 SVGIG (reference sequence). Trimming cost V 3 bases and J 0 bases, with 6 bases left between them. The CDR3 totals 14 residues. For the CDR3, the DNA is TGTGCCTGGAGCGGACACTCTGGGGCCAACGTCCTGACTTTC. Translated, it gives CAWSGHSGANVLTF.

In its sample, this clone ranks as medium-sized. The rearrangement uses TRBV5-6 and TRBJ2-7; 8 bases are shared with TRBD2. Per the germline V gene, CDR1 is SGHDT and CDR2 is YYEEEE. With 0 bases clipped from V and 10 bases from J, the junction kept 6 bases outside the gene matches. CDR3 length: 13 amino acids. The CDR3 spells CASSLGREVPQYV. The DNA for the CDR3 is TGTGCCAGCAGCTTGGGGCGGGAGGTTCCCCAGTACGTC.

V and J are TRBV6-5 and TRBJ2-3; no clear D. The germline gives CDR1 MNHEY, CDR2 SVGAGI. This CDR3 contains 13 residues. Trimming left V 7 bases short and J 5 bases short, with 13 bases between. CDR3 amino acids: CASMARAGDTQYF. CDR3 sequence (DNA): TGTGCCAGCATGGCCCGGGCTGGAGATACGCAGTATTTT.

This clone was picked up a small number of times. The V and J genes are TRBV4-2 and TRBJ2-7, with 10 bases fitting TRBD2. Germline V gene data show CDR1 as LGHNA and CDR2 as YNFKEQ. The CDR3 spans 15 residues. V was pared by 1 base and J by 3 bases, with 3 bases of the junction left unmatched. The CDR3, as DNA: TGTGCCAGCAGCCAAGGGACTAGCGGTCTCTACGAGCAGTACTTC. Protein sequence: CASSQGTSGLYEQYF.

The chain joins TRBV6-1 to TRBJ1-1; the D gene is possibly TRBD1 (5 bases). From germline, CDR1 is MNHNS and CDR2 SASEGT. V was cut by 2 bases and J by 3 bases, with 10 bases left in between. The CDR3 totals 14 residues. The chain's CDR3 is CASSEMGGDTEAFF. The CDR3 nucleotides are TGTGCCAGCAGTGAAATGGGGGGGGACACTGAAGCTTTCTTT.

V gene TRBV30 combines with J gene TRBJ2-4, with 14 bases identical to TRBD2. Germline V gene data show CDR1 as GTSNPN and CDR2 as SVGIG (reference sequence). Unmatched junction bases numbered 8, after V lost 1 base and J lost 6 bases. The CDR3 is 17 amino acids. The CDR3 DNA sequence: TGTGCCTGGAGTGCGGGACTAGCGGGAGTTAAAGGAAACATTCAGTACTTC. It translates to CAWSAGLAGVKGNIQYF. Combining the CDR3 with reference TRBV30 and TRBJ2-4 gives the whole variable domain SQTIHQWPATLVQPVGSPLSLECTVEGTSNPNLYWYRQAAGRGLQLLFYSVGIGQISSEVPQNLSASRPQDRQFILSSKKLLLSDSGFYLCAWSAGLAGVKGNIQYFGAGTRLSVL.

The chain is built from TRBV29-1 and TRBJ2-3; 11 bases line up with TRBD2. V gave up 8 bases and J gave up 8 bases; unmatched junction bases: 15. Germline V lookup: CDR1 SQVTM, CDR2 ANQGSEA. The CDR3 spans 15 residues. The CDR3 region has the DNA TGCAGCTCAAAGGGGACTAGCGGCCCCGGGGTTACGCAGTATTTT. Translating gives CSSKGTSGPGVTQYF.

The rearrangement joins TRBV2 to TRBJ2-1; 9 positions match TRBD2. Trimming removed 6 bases from V and 10 bases from J; junction bases left unmatched: 13. The CDR3 is 15 residues long. In germline, CDR1 is SNHLY, CDR2 FYNNEI. The CDR3 reads CASSRLAEGGTEQFF. CDR3 DNA sequence: TGTGCCAGCAGCAGACTAGCGGAGGGGGGGACAGAGCAGTTCTTC.

The chain carries TRBV18 and TRBJ1-1, with D maybe TRBD1 (5 bases). Trimming removed 3 bases at V and 5 bases at J, with 13 bases between. The CDR3 covers 14 residues. Germline CDR1 KGHSH, CDR2 LQKENI. CDR3 DNA: TGTGCCAGCTCACCGCAGGGCTTACAAACTGAAGCTTTCTTT. It is translated as CASSPQGLQTEAFF.

The chain is built from TRBV19 and TRBJ2-3, with TRBD2 matching 15 bases. The junction had 9 bases not matched to a gene; V was cut back by 5 bases and J by 9 bases. The CDR3 has 16 amino acids. Germline loops: CDR1 LNHDA, CDR2 SQIVND (reference sequence). CDR3 residues: CASSGRTSGGAQTQYF. The CDR3 DNA follows: TGTGCCAGTAGTGGCCGGACTAGCGGGGGGGCGCAGACGCAGTATTTT.

There are a few counts of this clone. The gene calls are TRBV7-6 and TRBJ2-3, with 12 bases fitting TRBD1. This CDR3 is 17 amino acids long. In germline, CDR1 is SGHVS, CDR2 FNYEAQ. With 5 bases clipped from V and 3 bases from J, the junction kept 9 bases outside the gene matches. The DNA for the CDR3 is TGTGCCAGCAGCCAGCGAGGGACAGGGGGCGCGACAGATACGCAGTATTTT. This codes for CASSQRGTGGATDTQYF.

The chain links TRBV5-4 to TRBJ2-1, with 9 bases aligning to TRBD2. The V gene end was trimmed by 0 bases and the J gene end by 5 bases; junction bases not matched to a gene: 9. The CDR3 is 17 amino acids. CDR1 SGHNT and CDR2 YYREEE come from the germline V gene (reference sequence). CDR3 nucleotides: TGTGCCAGCAGCTTGGGAGTCGGCGGGAGGGTTCACAATGAGCAGTTCTTC. This translates into CASSLGVGGRVHNEQFF. Together with reference TRBV5-4 and TRBJ2-1, the CDR3 gives the full variable domain: ETGVTQSPTHLIKTRGQQVTLRCSSQSGHNTVSWYQQALGQGPQFIFQYYREEENGRGNFPPRFSGLQFPNYSSELNVNALELDDSALYLCASSLGVGGRVHNEQFFGPGTRLTVL.

This clone was seen many times. One junction end does not reproduce the germline sequence, and a read error may be involved. The chain carries TRBV7-9 and TRBJ1-1; D uncertain. The CDR3 sequence is 14 residues long. Germline V CDR1 and CDR2: SEHNR, FQNEAQ (reference sequence). CDR3 DNA: TGTGCCAGCAGCATAGCCTACATGAACACTGAAGCTTTCTTT. It translates to CASSIAYMNTEAFF.

This chain joins TRBV7-2 and TRBJ1-2; the match to TRBD1 covers 11 bases. The V segment lost 5 bases and the J segment 6 bases; nucleotides outside the gene matches: 11. Per the germline V gene, CDR1 is SGHTA and CDR2 is FQGNSA. The CDR3 covers 16 residues. Written as DNA, the CDR3 is TGTGCCAGCAGCCCAGAGGACAGGGGGCGCTTTGATGGCTACACCTTC. This codes for CASSPEDRGRFDGYTF.

This clone was seen more than once but under ten times. The chain recombines TRBV6-1 with TRBJ2-7; D is tentatively TRBD1 or TRBD2 (5 bases each). This CDR3 spans 14 amino acids. With 0 bases removed from V and 4 bases from J, the gap between germline ends came to 10 bases. In germline, CDR1 is MNHNS, CDR2 SASEGT. CDR3 nucleotides: TGTGCCAGCAGTGAAGCGGGGGACCTTTACGAGCAGTACGTC. This codes for CASSEAGDLYEQYV.

J is TRBJ2-3 and V is TRBV15; TRBD2 aligns across 8 bases. V lost 5 bases, J lost 0 bases, and 10 bases stayed unmatched. The germline CDR1 and CDR2 sequences are LNHNV and YYDKDF (reference sequence). The CDR3 totals 17 residues. In DNA form, the CDR3 reads TGTGCCACCAGCCAGGGCCCTCAGCGGGGGAGCACAGATACGCAGTATTTT. Translating gives CATSQGPQRGSTDTQYF.

This clone has just one count. The chain uses TRBV19 and TRBJ2-1; 9 bases are shared with TRBD1. Trimming took 9 bases from V and 9 from J; bases not matched to a gene: 9. Per germline, CDR1 LNHDA and CDR2 SQIVND (reference sequence). The CDR3 spans 13 residues. CDR3 bases: TGTGCCAGCTCGGGACAGGGAGTAAGTGAGCAGTTCTTC. Translating gives CASSGQGVSEQFF.

The rearrangement joins TRBV11-2 to TRBJ1-1; D unresolved. The CDR3 sequence is 13 residues long. Trimming left V 5 bases short and J 1 base short, with 8 bases between. The germline CDR1 and CDR2 sequences are SGHAT and FQNNGV. CDR3 residues: CASSVTENTEAFF. The CDR3 DNA follows: TGTGCCAGCAGCGTAACAGAGAACACTGAAGCTTTCTTT.

The chain carries TRBV19 and TRBJ1-5; D might be TRBD1 (5 bases). Trimming removed 5 bases from V and 1 base from J, with 18 bases in between. The germline V gene encodes CDR1 LNHDA and CDR2 SQIVND (reference sequence). The CDR3 runs 17 residues. CDR3 residues: CASSPASGVGSNQPQHF. The CDR3 coding sequence is TGTGCCAGTAGTCCTGCCTCGGGGGTCGGAAGCAATCAGCCCCAGCATTTT. The whole variable domain, remainder taken from reference TRBV19 and TRBJ1-5, is DGGITQSPKYLFRKEGQNVTLSCEQNLNHDAMYWYRQDPGQGLRLIYYSQIVNDFQKGDIAEGYSVSREKKESFPLTVTSAQKNPTAFYLCASSPASGVGSNQPQHFGDGTRLSIL.

This chain uses TRBV11-2 with TRBJ1-4; no firm D call. CDR3 length: 15 amino acids. The germline CDR1 and CDR2 sequences are SGHAT and FQNNGV. V was pared by 5 bases and J by 6 bases, with 16 bases between. CDR3 DNA: TGTGCCAGCAGCCCCTCGGGAGGGCCGGATGAAAAACTGTTTTTT. Its translation is CASSPSGGPDEKLFF.

The chain is built from TRBV19 and TRBJ2-3, with 7 bases identical to TRBD1. After removal of 5 bases from V and 0 bases from J, the junction contained 8 bases not matched to a gene. Germline CDR1 and CDR2: LNHDA and SQIVND (reference sequence). The CDR3 runs to 16 residues. The CDR3 DNA reads TGTGCCAGTAGTCGTCGACAGGGATCTAGCACAGATACGCAGTATTTT. It yields the protein CASSRRQGSSTDTQYF.